This T cell receptor beta chain was sequenced in a study of control samples from healthy donors and cancer patients. TCRdb keeps only in-frame clones here, not all; method: immunoSEQ multiplex PCR. Of 100,000 to 150,000 clones listed, nearly 90% are singletons. The germline V and J ends were trimmed by 3 bases and 0 bases, with 10 bases remaining between them. Germline CDR1 SGDLS, CDR2 YYNGEE. This CDR3 contains 15 residues. Note on this clone: This could be a read error, since a much larger clone is one nucleotide away. The sample contains more than one DNA sequence encoding this CDR3.

The origin of this receptor is a man aged 50-60 years with head and neck cancer. The sample taken for sequencing was PBMCs. The rearrangement uses TRBV9 and TRBJ2-1; possible D gene TRBD1, 5 bases. The CDR3 bases are TGTGCCAGCAGCGCTCAGGGAAACTCCTACAATGAGCAGTTCTTC. Amino acids: CASSAQGNSYNEQFF. Full variable domain (outside the CDR3, taken from reference TRBV9 and TRBJ2-1): DSGVTQTPKHLITATGQRVTLRCSPRSGDLSVYWYQQSLDQGLQFLIQYYNGEERAKGNILERFSAQQFPDLHSELNLSSLELGDSALYFCASSAQGNSYNEQFFGPGTRLTVL.